This T cell receptor (beta chain) came from a study of blood T cell repertoires in COVID-19. Across the whole study: T cells, B-cell-depleted T cells, or PBMCs supplied cDNA or gDNA.

Those enrolled in Seattle joined during active infection and were followed longitudinally afterward. Sequencing was performed with immunoSEQ multiplex PCR; in TCRdb, only in-frame clones are kept and a portion is missing. The sample includes around 470,000 clones, 89% seen only once; the top ten take 0.9%. About this clone itself: One end of the junction is discordant with germline, which a read error may explain.

The CDR3 is made up of 13 amino acids. The germline V gene has CDR1 KGHSH and CDR2 LQKENI. The genes are TRBV18 and TRBJ2-7; 10 bases are shared with TRBD2. Sample: peripheral blood. This clonotype originated in a man between 18 and 29 years old with COVID-19, enrolled during active disease. Written as DNA, the CDR3 is TGTGCCAGCTCACTGGCCCGTAGCGGGAGGCCCAAATTC. Translating gives CASSLARSGRPKF.